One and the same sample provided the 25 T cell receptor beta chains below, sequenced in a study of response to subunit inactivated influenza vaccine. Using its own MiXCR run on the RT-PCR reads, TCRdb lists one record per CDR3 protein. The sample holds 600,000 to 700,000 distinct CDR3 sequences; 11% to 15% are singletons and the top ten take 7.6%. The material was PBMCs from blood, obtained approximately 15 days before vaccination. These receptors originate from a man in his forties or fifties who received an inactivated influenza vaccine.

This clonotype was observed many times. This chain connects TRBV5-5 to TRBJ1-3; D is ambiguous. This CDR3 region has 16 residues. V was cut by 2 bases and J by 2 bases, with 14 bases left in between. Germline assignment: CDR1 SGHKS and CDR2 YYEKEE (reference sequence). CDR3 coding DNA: TGTGCCAGCAGCTTACCCCTCGGCGTGGCTGGAAACACCATATATTTT. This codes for CASSLPLGVAGNTIYF.

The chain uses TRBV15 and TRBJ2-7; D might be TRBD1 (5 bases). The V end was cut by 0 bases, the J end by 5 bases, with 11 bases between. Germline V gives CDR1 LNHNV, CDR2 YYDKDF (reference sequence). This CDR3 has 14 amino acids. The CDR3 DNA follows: TGTGCCACCAGCAGAGACAGGGTCCCTGACGAGCAGTACTTC. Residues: CATSRDRVPDEQYF.

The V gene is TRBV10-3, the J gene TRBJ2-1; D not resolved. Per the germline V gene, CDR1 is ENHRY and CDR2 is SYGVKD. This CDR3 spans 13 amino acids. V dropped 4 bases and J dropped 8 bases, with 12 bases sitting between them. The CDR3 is CAISGVRSDEQFF. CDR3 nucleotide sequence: TGTGCCATCAGTGGGGTCAGGTCGGATGAGCAGTTCTTC.

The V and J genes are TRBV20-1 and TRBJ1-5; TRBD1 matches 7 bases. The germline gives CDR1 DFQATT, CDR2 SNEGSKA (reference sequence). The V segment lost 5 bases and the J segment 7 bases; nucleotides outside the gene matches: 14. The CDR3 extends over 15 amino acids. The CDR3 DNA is TGCAGTGCTGAGGAGGGGGCTCTTTTTGGACAGCCCCAGCATTTT. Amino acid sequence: CSAEEGALFGQPQHF.

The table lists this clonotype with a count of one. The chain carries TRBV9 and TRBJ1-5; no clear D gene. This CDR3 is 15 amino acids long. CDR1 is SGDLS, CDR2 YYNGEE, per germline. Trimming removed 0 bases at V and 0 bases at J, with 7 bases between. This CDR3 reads CASSVEGNSNQPQHF. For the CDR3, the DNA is TGTGCCAGCAGCGTAGAAGGCAATAGCAATCAGCCCCAGCATTTT.

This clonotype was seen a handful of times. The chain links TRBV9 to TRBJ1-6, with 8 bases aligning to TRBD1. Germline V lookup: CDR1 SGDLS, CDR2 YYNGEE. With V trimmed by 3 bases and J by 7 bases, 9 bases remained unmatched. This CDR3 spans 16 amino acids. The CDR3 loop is CASSGKDRVENSPLHF. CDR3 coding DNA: TGTGCCAGCAGCGGGAAGGACAGGGTGGAAAATTCACCCCTCCACTTT. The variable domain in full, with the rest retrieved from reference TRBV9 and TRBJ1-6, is DSGVTQTPKHLITATGQRVTLRCSPRSGDLSVYWYQQSLDQGLQFLIQYYNGEERAKGNILERFSAQQFPDLHSELNLSSLELGDSALYFCASSGKDRVENSPLHFGNGTRLTVT.

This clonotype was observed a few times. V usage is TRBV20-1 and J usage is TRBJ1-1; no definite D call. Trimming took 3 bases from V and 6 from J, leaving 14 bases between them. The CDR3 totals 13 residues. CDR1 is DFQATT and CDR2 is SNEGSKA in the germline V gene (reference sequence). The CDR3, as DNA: TGCAGTGCTAGGGTTCCTGGGGTCGCTGAAGCTTTCTTT. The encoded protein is CSARVPGVAEAFF.

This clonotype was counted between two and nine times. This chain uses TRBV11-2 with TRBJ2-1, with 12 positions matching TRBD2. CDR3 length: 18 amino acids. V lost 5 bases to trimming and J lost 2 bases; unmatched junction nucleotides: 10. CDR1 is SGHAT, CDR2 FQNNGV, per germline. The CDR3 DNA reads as TGTGCCAGCAGCCGGACTAGCGGGATTTCTGCCGCCTACAATGAGCAGTTCTTC. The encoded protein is CASSRTSGISAAYNEQFF.

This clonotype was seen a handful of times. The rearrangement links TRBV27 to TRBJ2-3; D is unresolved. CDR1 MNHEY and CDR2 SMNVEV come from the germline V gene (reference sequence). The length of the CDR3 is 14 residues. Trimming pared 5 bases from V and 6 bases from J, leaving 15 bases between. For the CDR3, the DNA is TGTGCCAGCAGTCCACGCTTATACGTGGATACGCAGTATTTT. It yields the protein CASSPRLYVDTQYF.

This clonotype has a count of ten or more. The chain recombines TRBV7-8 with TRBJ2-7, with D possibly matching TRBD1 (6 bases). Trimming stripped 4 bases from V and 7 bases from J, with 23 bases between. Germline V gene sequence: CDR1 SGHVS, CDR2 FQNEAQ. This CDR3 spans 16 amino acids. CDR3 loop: CASSSRQALGSGEQYF. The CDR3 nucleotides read TGTGCCAGCAGCTCAAGACAGGCCCTGGGGTCGGGGGAGCAGTACTTC.

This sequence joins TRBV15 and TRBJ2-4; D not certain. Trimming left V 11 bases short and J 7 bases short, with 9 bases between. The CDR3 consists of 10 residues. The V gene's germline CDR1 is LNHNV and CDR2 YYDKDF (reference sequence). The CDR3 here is CAASPNIQYF. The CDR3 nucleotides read TGTGCCGCTTCCCCGAACATTCAGTACTTC.

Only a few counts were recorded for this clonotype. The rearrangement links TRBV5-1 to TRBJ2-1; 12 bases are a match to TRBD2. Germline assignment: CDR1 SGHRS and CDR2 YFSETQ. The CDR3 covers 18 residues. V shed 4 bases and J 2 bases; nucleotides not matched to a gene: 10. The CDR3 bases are TGCGCCAGCAGCACCACGACTAGCGGGGGTGTTACCTACAATGAGCAGTTCTTC. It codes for CASSTTTSGGVTYNEQFF.

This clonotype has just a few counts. Here the CDR3 DNA reads TGTGCCAGCAGCTTGGTATTTTCCAGGGGGCAGGAGCAGTACTTC. This gives the protein CASSLVFSRGQEQYF. The chain links TRBV5-6 to TRBJ2-7; 8 bases are shared with TRBD1. Germline V CDR1 and CDR2: SGHDT, YYEEEE. The J segment lost 7 bases and the V segment lost 0 bases, leaving 9 bases of the junction unmatched. CDR3 length equals 15 residues.

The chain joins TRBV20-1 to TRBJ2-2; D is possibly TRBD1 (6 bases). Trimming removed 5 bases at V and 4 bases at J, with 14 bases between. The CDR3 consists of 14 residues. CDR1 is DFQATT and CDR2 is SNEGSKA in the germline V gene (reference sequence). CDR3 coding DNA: TGCAGTGCTTCACAGGGTTCGGGCACCGGGGAGCTGTTTTTT. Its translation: CSASQGSGTGELFF.

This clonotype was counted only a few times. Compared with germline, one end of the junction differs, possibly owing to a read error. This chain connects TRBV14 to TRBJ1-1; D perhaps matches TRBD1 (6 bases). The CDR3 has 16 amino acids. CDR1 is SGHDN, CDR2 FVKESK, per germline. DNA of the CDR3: TGTGCCAGCAGTCAAGCGGGGGGGGGCCCGAACACTGAAGCTTTCTTT. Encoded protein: CASSQAGGGPNTEAFF. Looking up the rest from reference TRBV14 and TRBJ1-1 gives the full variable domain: EAGVTQFPSHSVIEKGQTVTLRCDPISGHDNLYWYRRVMGKEIKFLLHFVKESKQDESGMPNNRFLAERTGGTYSTLKVQPAELEDSGVYFCASSQAGGGPNTEAFFGQGTRLTVV.

CDR3 sequence (DNA): TGTGCCAGTGGCGGGAGAAAGGTGGGCTACAATGAGCAGTTCTTC. Translated: CASGGRKVGYNEQFF. The chain carries TRBV6-2 or TRBV6-3 and TRBJ2-1; 7 bases map to TRBD2. From germline, CDR1 is MNHEY and CDR2 SVGEGT. V dropped 9 bases and J dropped 3; count of bases not matched to a gene: 11. CDR3 length: 15 residues.

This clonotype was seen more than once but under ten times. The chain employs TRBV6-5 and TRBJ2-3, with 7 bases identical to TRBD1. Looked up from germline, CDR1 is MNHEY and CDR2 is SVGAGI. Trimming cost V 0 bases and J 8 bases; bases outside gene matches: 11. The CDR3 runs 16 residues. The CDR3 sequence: CASSYSTGALLGTQYF. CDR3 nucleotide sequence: TGTGCCAGCAGTTACTCTACAGGGGCCCTACTAGGTACGCAGTATTTT.

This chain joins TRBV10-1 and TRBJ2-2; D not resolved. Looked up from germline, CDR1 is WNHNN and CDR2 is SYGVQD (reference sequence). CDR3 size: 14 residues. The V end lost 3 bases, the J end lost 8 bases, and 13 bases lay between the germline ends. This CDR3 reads CASSEALGSGELFF. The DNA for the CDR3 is TGCGCCAGCAGTGAAGCTTTAGGTTCTGGGGAGCTGTTTTTT.

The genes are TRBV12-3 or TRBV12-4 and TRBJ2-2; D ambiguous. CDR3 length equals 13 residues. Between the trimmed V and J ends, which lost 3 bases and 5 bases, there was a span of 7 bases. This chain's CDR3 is CASSFGPTGELFF. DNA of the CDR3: TGTGCCAGCAGTTTTGGGCCAACCGGGGAGCTGTTTTTT.

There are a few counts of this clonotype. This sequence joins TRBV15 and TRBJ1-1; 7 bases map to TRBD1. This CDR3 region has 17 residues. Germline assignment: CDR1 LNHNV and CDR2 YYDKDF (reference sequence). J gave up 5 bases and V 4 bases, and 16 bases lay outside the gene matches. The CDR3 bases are TGTGCCACCAGCAAGTTCCCGGGACAGAGGGCTAAGACTGAAGCTTTCTTT. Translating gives CATSKFPGQRAKTEAFF.

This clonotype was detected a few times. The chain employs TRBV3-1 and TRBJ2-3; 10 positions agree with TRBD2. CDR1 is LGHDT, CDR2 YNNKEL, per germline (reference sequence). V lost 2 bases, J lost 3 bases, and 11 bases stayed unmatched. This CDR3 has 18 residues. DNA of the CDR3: TGTGCCAGCAGCCAAATACTAGCGGGGAAAAGGAGTACAGATACGCAGTATTTT. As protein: CASSQILAGKRSTDTQYF.

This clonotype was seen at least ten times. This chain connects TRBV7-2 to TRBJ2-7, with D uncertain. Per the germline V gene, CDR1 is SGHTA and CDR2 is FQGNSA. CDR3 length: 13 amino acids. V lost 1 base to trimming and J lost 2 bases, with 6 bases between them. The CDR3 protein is CASSLEPTYEQYF. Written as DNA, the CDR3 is TGTGCCAGCAGCTTAGAACCCACCTACGAGCAGTACTTC. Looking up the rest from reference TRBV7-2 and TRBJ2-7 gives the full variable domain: GAGVSQSPSNKVTEKGKDVELRCDPISGHTALYWYRQSLGQGLEFLIYFQGNSAPDKSGLPSDRFSAERTGGSVSTLTIQRTQQEDSAVYLCASSLEPTYEQYFGPGTRLTVT.

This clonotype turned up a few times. CDR3 sequence reads: CSASPLTSSYEQYF. The CDR3, as DNA: TGCAGTGCTAGCCCTCTAACGAGCTCCTACGAGCAGTACTTC. V gene TRBV20-1 combines with J gene TRBJ2-7; D is unclear. V lost 3 bases, J lost 0 bases, and 12 bases lay in between. In germline, CDR1 is DFQATT, CDR2 SNEGSKA (reference sequence). This CDR3 has 14 amino acids.

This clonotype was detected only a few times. CDR3 loop: CATSRERRSGEKLFF. CDR3 bases: TGTGCCACCAGCAGAGAGAGGCGGAGCGGGGAAAAACTGTTTTTT. V usage is TRBV15 and J usage is TRBJ1-4; D is undetermined. Trimming removed 0 bases at V and 8 bases at J, with 13 bases between. This CDR3 contains 15 residues. Germline CDR1 reads LNHNV; CDR2 reads YYDKDF (reference sequence). Combining the CDR3 with reference TRBV15 and TRBJ1-4 gives the whole variable domain DAMVIQNPRYQVTQFGKPVTLSCSQTLNHNVMYWYQQKSSQAPKLLFHYYDKDFNNEADTPDNFQSRRPNTSFCFLDIRSPGLGDTAMYLCATSRERRSGEKLFFGSGTQLSVL.

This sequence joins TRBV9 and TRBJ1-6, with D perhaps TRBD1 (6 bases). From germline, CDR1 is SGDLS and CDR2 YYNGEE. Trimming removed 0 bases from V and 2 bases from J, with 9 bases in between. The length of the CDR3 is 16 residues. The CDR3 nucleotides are TGTGCCAGCAGCGTAGGCAGGGGCACCTATAATTCACCCCTCCACTTT. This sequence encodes CASSVGRGTYNSPLHF.